This TCR beta chain was identified in a study of vaccination and CD4 T cells after COVID-19. Germline loops: CDR1 ENHRY, CDR2 SYGVKD. Trimming stripped 5 bases from V and 2 bases from J, with 11 bases between. The CDR3 runs to 14 residues. As for treatment: approximately nine-day PBMC culture with coronavirus spike peptide pools or control peptides (ViraFEST assay). It was before the COVID-19 pandemic (2011-2018) that the unexposed donor's CD4+ T cells were collected. Sequenced with the Oncomine TCR Beta short-read assay was DNA taken from cultured CD4+ T cells. Each CDR3 protein is one row after TCRdb ran MiXCR on the PCR reads. Of thousands of distinct CDR3 sequences in the sample, around 48% were seen once. A word on this clonotype: What it binds is unknown.

This receptor was identified in a human donor in good health. The chain couples TRBV10-3 to TRBJ2-3; D unclear. Sequenced: CD4+ T cells from blood, cultured in vitro. DNA of the CDR3: TGTGCCATCAGTAACCCTAGTAACACAGATACGCAGTATTTT. It specifies CAISNPSNTDTQYF.